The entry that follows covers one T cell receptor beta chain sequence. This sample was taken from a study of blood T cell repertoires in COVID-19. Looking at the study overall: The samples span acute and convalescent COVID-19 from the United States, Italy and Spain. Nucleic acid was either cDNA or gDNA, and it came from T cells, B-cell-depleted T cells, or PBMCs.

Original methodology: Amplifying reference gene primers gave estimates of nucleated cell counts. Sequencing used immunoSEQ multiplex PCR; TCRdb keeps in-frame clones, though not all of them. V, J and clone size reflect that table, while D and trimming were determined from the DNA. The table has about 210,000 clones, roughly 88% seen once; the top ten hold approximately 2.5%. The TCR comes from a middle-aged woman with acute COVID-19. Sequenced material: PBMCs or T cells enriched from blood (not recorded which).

In nucleotides, the CDR3 is TGTGCCATCAGTGCCTACAGGTCAACTAATGAAAAACTGTTTTTT. Translated, it gives CAISAYRSTNEKLFF. V gene TRBV10-3 combines with J gene TRBJ1-4, with TRBD1 as a possible D gene (5 bases). Germline CDR1 and CDR2: ENHRY and SYGVKD. The CDR3 length is 15 residues. V lost 4 bases, J lost 0 bases, and 9 bases lay in between.